This T cell receptor beta chain is from a study of T cells in Graves' hyperthyroidism and ophthalmopathy. Overall study: Peripheral blood was collected at initial diagnosis, before any treatment.

The length of the CDR3 is 12 residues. The V gene end was trimmed by 4 bases and the J gene end by 10 bases; junction bases not matched to a gene: 6. Ten or more counts support this clonotype. Antigen unknown. Notes on the study in general: Clonotypes that were expanded in thyroid above 0.001 mostly appeared in blood too. Median prediction lead before ophthalmopathy onset was around seven months with the model.

Amplification targeted TCR beta CDR3 regions from RNA transcripts. An initial round of RT-PCR targeting the TCR CDR3 relied on the HTBI primer set. TCRdb independently ran MiXCR on the multiplex PCR reads; one entry per CDR3 protein. The sample has approximately 690,000 distinct CDR3 sequences; roughly 15% are singletons. Exclusion criteria comprised uncontrolled infection, other autoimmune disease, pregnancy or lactation. The receptor's source is a woman in her forties or fifties with Graves' ophthalmopathy. Sequencing used blood. The chain recombines TRBV12-3 or TRBV12-4 with TRBJ1-1, with TRBD1 matching over 7 bases. The CDR3 nucleotides are TGTGCCAGCAGTTCCACCAGGGGGGCAGCTTTCTTT. Translation: CASSSTRGAAFF.